The 11 T cell receptor beta chains presented below share a single source sample, sequenced in a study of CD8 T cells in Susac syndrome (dated by TCRdb to the late 2010s). To prepare the library, the immunoSEQ multiplex PCR assay was applied. RNA was extracted using the RNeasy kit, and roughly 0.45 to 1 ug of the RNA was reverse transcribed with random hexamers. In TCRdb, the public reads were trimmed at Q25 with fastp and aligned with MiXCR, with productive beta chains retained. Rows are combined by CDR3 protein, so each entry shows the most common genes and DNA. This sample is represented by around 300,000 distinct CDR3 sequences; around 92% of them were singletons. The ten biggest clones cover over 0.05% of the sample. The specimen was CD4+ T cells from PBMCs. The source is a human donor with multiple sclerosis.

The chain employs TRBV29-1 and TRBJ2-3, with 12 bases that match TRBD2. CDR1 and CDR2 (germline): SQVTM, ANQGSEA. V lost 6 bases, J lost 6 bases, and 13 bases stayed unmatched. The CDR3 length is 16 residues. CDR3 sequence reads: CSVDLAGGPVTDTQYF. CDR3 nucleotides: TGCAGCGTCGATCTAGCGGGGGGGCCAGTGACGGATACGCAGTATTTT.

The chain couples TRBV19 to TRBJ1-2; D remains ambiguous. The CDR3 has 19 amino acids. The germline V and J ends were trimmed by 0 bases and 8 bases, with 28 bases remaining between them. Germline CDR1 LNHDA, CDR2 SQIVND (reference sequence). The CDR3 sequence: CASSIDVVRRYRVPPGYTF. CDR3 DNA sequence: TGTGCCAGTAGTATAGATGTAGTAAGGAGATATCGGGTGCCGCCCGGCTACACCTTC. Using reference TRBV19 and TRBJ1-2 for the parts outside the CDR3, the full variable domain is DGGITQSPKYLFRKEGQNVTLSCEQNLNHDAMYWYRQDPGQGLRLIYYSQIVNDFQKGDIAEGYSVSREKKESFPLTVTSAQKNPTAFYLCASSIDVVRRYRVPPGYTFGSGTRLTVV.

The rearrangement joins TRBV30 to TRBJ2-5; 8 bases line up with TRBD1. This CDR3 contains 13 residues. Germline loops: CDR1 GTSNPN, CDR2 SVGIG (reference sequence). Trimming cost V 1 base and J 5 bases; bases outside gene matches: 3. DNA of the CDR3: TGTGCCTGGAGTGGGACAGGGCCGGAGACCCAGTACTTC. Translation gives CAWSGTGPETQYF.

J is TRBJ2-2 and V is TRBV5-1; a weak D match, TRBD2 (5 bases). With 0 bases removed from V and 6 bases from J, the gap between germline ends came to 12 bases. The CDR3 length is 15 residues. Germline CDR1 SGHRS, CDR2 YFSETQ. CDR3 sequence: CASSLGASPAGELFF. The CDR3 DNA is TGCGCCAGCAGCTTGGGGGCTAGCCCGGCCGGGGAGCTGTTTTTT.

V is TRBV14 and J is TRBJ2-3; 9 positions match TRBD2. Germline loops: CDR1 SGHDN, CDR2 FVKESK. This CDR3 region has 18 residues. V dropped 0 bases and J dropped 3; count of bases not matched to a gene: 10. The CDR3 nucleotides read TGTGCCAGCAGCCAAGAGTCGGTAGCGGGGGCCAGGACAGATACGCAGTATTTT. Protein product: CASSQESVAGARTDTQYF.

The V call is TRBV3-1, the J call TRBJ1-6; D gene ambiguous. This CDR3 is 14 amino acids long. CDR1 LGHDT and CDR2 YNNKEL come from the germline V gene (reference sequence). The V gene lost 4 bases and the J gene lost 4 bases, with 8 bases spanning the gap. CDR3 region: CASSRLDYNSPLHF. CDR3 DNA: TGTGCCAGCAGCCGCTTGGATTATAATTCACCCCTCCACTTT. The variable domain in full, completed from reference TRBV3-1 and TRBJ1-6, reads DTAVSQTPKYLVTQMGNDKSIKCEQNLGHDTMYWYKQDSKKFLKIMFSYNNKELIINETVPNRFSPKSPDKAHLNLHINSLELGDSAVYFCASSRLDYNSPLHFGNGTRLTVT.

The rearrangement uses TRBV2 and TRBJ2-2, with a possible D match to TRBD1 (5 bases). The germline CDR1 and CDR2 sequences are SNHLY and FYNNEI. The V end lost 5 bases, the J end lost 8 bases, and 12 bases lay between the germline ends. The CDR3 runs 13 residues. The CDR3 nucleotides read TGTGCCAGCAGTACCCAGGGTCAAGGGGAGCTGTTTTTT. Residues: CASSTQGQGELFF.

The chain couples TRBV7-2 to TRBJ1-5; a weak D match, TRBD1 (6 bases). The CDR3 spans 15 residues. From germline, CDR1 is SGHTA and CDR2 FQGNSA. Trimming took 1 base from V and 2 from J, leaving 9 bases between them. CDR3 nucleotide sequence: TGTGCCAGCAGCTTAGGGGGGGCTCGCAATCAGCCCCAGCATTTT. Protein product: CASSLGGARNQPQHF.

V and J are TRBV11-1 and TRBJ1-1; D may be TRBD1 (6 bases). The CDR3 runs to 14 residues. Germline V gene sequence: CDR1 SGHAT, CDR2 FQDESV (reference sequence). With 5 bases removed from V and 3 bases from J, the gap between germline ends came to 13 bases. For the CDR3, the DNA is TGTGCCAGCAGCACACAACAGGGATACACTGAAGCTTTCTTT. Its translation is CASSTQQGYTEAFF.

V and J are TRBV30 and TRBJ2-3, with D perhaps given as TRBD1 or TRBD2 (5 bases each). The CDR3 is 14 residues long. The germline V gene encodes CDR1 GTSNPN and CDR2 SVGIG (reference sequence). V was clipped by 0 bases and J by 3 bases, with 10 bases between them. Written as DNA, the CDR3 is TGTGCCTGGAGTGTGGGACCACGAACAGATACGCAGTATTTT. Translating gives CAWSVGPRTDTQYF.

For this clonotype: At one end, the junction sequence differs from germline, possibly due to a read error. CDR3 DNA: TGTGCCATCAGTGAGTCGATACTGAACGAGAGGTTAACCTTC. Residues: CAISESILNERLTF. V gene TRBV10-3 combines with J gene TRBJ2-1, with D unresolved. CDR1 is ENHRY and CDR2 is SYGVKD in the germline V gene. This CDR3 has 14 amino acids.